This TCR beta chain emerged from a study of shared clonotypes between healthy human individuals. Assay used: immunoSEQ multiplex PCR; TCRdb lists only in-frame clones, some missing. This table holds approximately 2,000,000 clones, 93% found once. CD45RO negativity and positive selection for CCR7 defined naive CD8 cells, a population that excluded terminally differentiated effector memory CD45RA+ cells. The germline CDR1 and CDR2 sequences are SEHNR and FQNEAQ (reference sequence). Trimming removed 5 bases at V and 7 bases at J, with 14 bases between. CDR3 length equals 13 residues. Sequencing was performed on naive CD8+ T cells from PBMCs. This sequence originates from a man aged 18 to 30 in good health. Some clones in this sample may be carry-over from other donors' samples. The rearrangement joins TRBV7-9 to TRBJ1-2; D not certain. CDR3 protein: CASSPVGAGGYTF. The CDR3 coding sequence is TGTGCCAGCAGCCCGGTCGGAGCAGGTGGCTACACCTTC.